This T cell receptor (beta chain) was obtained from a study of blood T cell repertoires in COVID-19. About the study: Collection of acute and convalescent COVID-19 samples took place in the United States, Italy and Spain. T cells, B-cell-depleted T cells, or PBMCs supplied cDNA or gDNA.

Original processing notes: Nucleated cell counts were estimated from reference gene primer amplification. Repertoires were generated with immunoSEQ multiplex PCR, while TCRdb's copy carries only in-frame clones and drops some. That table gives V, J and clone size, and the DNA gave D and trimming. The sample has about 100,000 clones, around four fifths seen once. Sequenced input: peripheral blood. This receptor was taken from a man aged 45-65 years with active or convalescent COVID-19.

CDR3 nucleotides: TGTGCCACCAGTGAGTCCGGGACAGGGGACGATGAGCAGTTCTTC. Translating it yields CATSESGTGDDEQFF. V usage is TRBV24-1 and J usage is TRBJ2-1, with TRBD1 identical over 10 bases. CDR3 length: 15 amino acids. In germline, CDR1 is KGHDR, CDR2 SFDVKD. The V segment lost 4 bases and the J segment 8 bases; nucleotides outside the gene matches: 7.